This TCR beta chain was sequenced in a study of early T cells in non-severe SARS-CoV-2 infection. At the level of the study: Bulk RNA from unsorted whole blood was sequenced; chains were unpaired.

Whole-study results and caveats: Database matching using VDJdb favored anti-spike CD8 responses, with private and CD4 specificities left missing.

The CDR3 extends over 14 amino acids. The germline V gene encodes CDR1 MNHEY and CDR2 SMNVEV (reference sequence). V lost 3 bases and J lost 8; bases outside the gene matches: 7. Each single cDNA molecule received a unique molecular identifier. MiXCR, applied by TCRdb to the 5' RACE reads, yields one record per CDR3 protein. This table has around 40,000 distinct CDR3 sequences, roughly 6.3% appearing once. In the case of this clonotype: As yet, its antigen is unknown.

The specimen was whole blood. This rearrangement joins TRBV27 to TRBJ1-2; 9 nucleotides agree with TRBD1. This clonotype was sampled from an adult who was a healthcare worker with PCR-confirmed SARS-CoV-2 infection or an uninfected control (not recorded which). The CDR3 loop reads CASSFSGGQGGYTF. Written as DNA, the CDR3 is TGTGCCAGCAGTTTCTCGGGGGGACAGGGAGGCTACACCTTC.